This T cell receptor beta chain was captured by sequencing in a study of cytomegalovirus exposure and HLA in healthy donors. Turning to the study itself: Of 300 to 450 genotyped donors, about 80% clustered with self-reported Caucasian donors. Study results and caveats: Looking again later, the authors saw that most CMV-associated TCR beta chains seemed HLA-restricted.

Comments on this clone: Its antigen remains unidentified.

A multiplex PCR was run with 60 Vbeta primers and 13 Jbeta primers. Source study methods: A follow-up analysis tallied tens of millions of unique TCR beta chains, about 11 million shared. Using immunoSEQ multiplex PCR, the repertoire was profiled, and TCRdb retains in-frame clones only, with some absent. Clone size and V and J calls were adopted from that table, with D and trimming inferred from the DNA. The table records around 54,000 clones, less than 85% of them present only once. The CDR3 loop spans 14 amino acids. J gave up 1 base and V 0 bases, and 1 base lay outside the gene matches. The germline V gene has CDR1 GTSNPN and CDR2 SVGIG (reference sequence).

Input material: PBMCs. V usage is TRBV30 and J usage is TRBJ2-7; the match to TRBD1 covers 9 bases. This clonotype originated in a man aged 30-40 years in good health and CMV-seropositive. The CDR3 DNA reads TGTGCCTGGAGTGTTGGGACAGGGTCCTACGAGCAGTACTTC. It translates to CAWSVGTGSYEQYF.